The entry below describes one TCR beta chain. The antigen remains unidentified. This sample is part of a study of beta chain features in type 1 diabetes. Study-level results: The study found moderately but significantly shorter TCRB CDR3s in all four CD4+ subsets of Type 1 diabetes patients.

The sequenced template was cDNA made from the entire isolated RNA. The table came from immunoSEQ multiplex PCR; TCRdb's copy has only in-frame clones and leaves some out. Among some 160,000 clones, roughly 10% were seen once, and the ten largest hold roughly 0.7%. Per the germline V gene, CDR1 is MNHEY and CDR2 is SVGAGI. The CDR3 is 16 residues long. V shed 0 bases and J 6 bases; nucleotides not matched to a gene: 8. The sequenced sample consisted of central memory CD4+ T cells from blood. This rearrangement joins TRBV6-5 to TRBJ2-1; 7 bases map to TRBD2. The sequence derives from a woman in her twenties or thirties with type 1 diabetes. The CDR3 reads CASSYSMAGLTNEQFF. CDR3 bases: TGTGCCAGCAGTTACTCAATGGCGGGACTAACCAATGAGCAGTTCTTC.